Each of the 27 T cell receptor beta chains below was sequenced from the same sample in a study of response to subunit inactivated influenza vaccine. TCRdb reprocessed the RT-PCR reads via MiXCR and lists one record per CDR3 protein. This sample carries roughly 710,000 distinct CDR3 sequences, less than 15% of them seen once, and the ten largest clones take around 7.6%. The sequenced sample was PBMCs from blood, obtained approximately 15 days before vaccination. The receptors were gathered from a man aged 45 to 65 who received an inactivated influenza vaccine.

This clonotype turned up a few times. The chain recombines TRBV21-1 with TRBJ2-7; the tabulated D call, TRBD1, remains unverified against the DNA. TRBV21-1 is termed a pseudogene. This CDR3 spans 15 amino acids. The CDR3 spells CASSNTLQGSYEQYF. In DNA form, the CDR3 reads TGTGCCAGCAGCAACACCCTTCAGGGATCCTACGAGCAGTACTTC.

There are a few counts of this clonotype. V usage is TRBV20-1 and J usage is TRBJ2-1; 8 positions match TRBD2. Trimming removed 1 base from V and 4 bases from J; junction bases left unmatched: 6. The germline gives CDR1 DFQATT, CDR2 SNEGSKA (reference sequence). The length of the CDR3 is 15 residues. The CDR3: CSARASTSGYNEQFF. CDR3 DNA sequence: TGCAGTGCTAGAGCCTCCACTAGCGGATACAATGAGCAGTTCTTC.

This clonotype came up a few times. This rearrangement joins TRBV9 to TRBJ1-1; D not resolved. The CDR3 length is 14 residues. Germline-derived CDR1 and CDR2 are SGDLS and YYNGEE. Trimming stripped 0 bases from V and 5 bases from J, with 11 bases between. CDR3 DNA: TGTGCCAGCAGCGTAGAACCGGGAGGGACTGAAGCTTTCTTT. Encoded protein: CASSVEPGGTEAFF.

Concerning this clonotype: The germline gene is not matched at one end of the junction; a read error may be the cause. The V and J genes are TRBV20-1 and TRBJ2-2; weak D call: TRBD1 (5 bases). CDR1 is DFQATT and CDR2 is SNEGSKA in the germline V gene (reference sequence). The CDR3 contains 16 residues. The CDR3 nucleotides read TGCTGTGCTAGAGGCCCACTGACAGCGAACACCGGGGAGCTGTTTTTT. Protein sequence: CCARGPLTANTGELFF.

J is TRBJ1-5 and V is TRBV7-9; no definite D call. In germline, CDR1 is SEHNR, CDR2 FQNEAQ (reference sequence). V shed 5 bases and J shed 3 bases, with 14 bases lying between them. The CDR3 has 15 residues. The CDR3 is CASSLGEGPNQPQHF. CDR3 sequence (DNA): TGTGCCAGCAGCCTCGGAGAGGGCCCCAATCAGCCCCAGCATTTT.

V is TRBV12-3 or TRBV12-4 and J is TRBJ2-1; D remains unclear. The CDR3 sequence is 11 residues long. Trimming shortened V by 5 bases and J by 12 bases, and 11 bases separated the two germline ends. The CDR3 DNA reads as TGTGCCAGCAGTCTTCTAGGCTTGCAGTTCTTC. Protein product: CASSLLGLQFF.

This clonotype was counted between two and nine times. V usage is TRBV20-1 and J usage is TRBJ2-1; D is ambiguous. The CDR3 consists of 16 residues. V lost 6 bases, J lost 2 bases, and 20 bases lay in between. Per germline, CDR1 DFQATT and CDR2 SNEGSKA (reference sequence). CDR3 amino acids: CSAPVKTYFTYNEQFF. The CDR3 DNA reads as TGCAGTGCCCCAGTCAAAACCTATTTTACCTACAATGAGCAGTTCTTC.

The chain links TRBV20-1 to TRBJ1-5; D is uncertain. The length of the CDR3 is 15 residues. The V end was cut by 0 bases, the J end by 2 bases, with 11 bases between. From germline, CDR1 is DFQATT and CDR2 SNEGSKA (reference sequence). The CDR3 protein is CSARELGIGNQPQHF. The CDR3 bases are TGCAGTGCTAGAGAGTTGGGGATCGGCAATCAGCCCCAGCATTTT.

This clonotype has at least ten counts. CDR3 residues: CAWSVAVNTEAFF. CDR3 bases: TGTGCCTGGAGTGTTGCGGTGAACACTGAAGCTTTCTTT. V and J are TRBV30 and TRBJ1-1; D is unresolved. The CDR3 spans 13 residues. Between the trimmed V and J ends, which lost 0 bases and 0 bases, there was a span of 5 bases. CDR1 and CDR2 (germline): GTSNPN, SVGIG (reference sequence).

There are many counts of this clonotype. The chain links TRBV5-1 to TRBJ1-1; no reliable D call. The CDR3 extends over 13 amino acids. With 0 bases removed from V and 1 base from J, the gap between germline ends came to 4 bases. Germline V gives CDR1 SGHRS, CDR2 YFSETQ. In nucleotides, the CDR3 is TGCGCCAGCAGCTTGGTAGCGAACACTGAAGCTTTCTTT. Translated: CASSLVANTEAFF.

This clonotype was observed a handful of times. As DNA, the CDR3 is TGTGCCAGCAGCTTAAGGGAGACTGAGCAGTTCTTC. Residues: CASSLRETEQFF. The chain couples TRBV11-2 to TRBJ2-1; TRBD2 might be the D (5 bases). The CDR3 has 12 residues. Germline-derived CDR1 and CDR2 are SGHAT and FQNNGV. The ends were cut back, 2 bases at V and 9 bases at J, with 8 bases in the middle.

This clonotype has at least ten counts. The V and J genes are TRBV5-1 and TRBJ2-5; D unresolved. V was clipped by 4 bases and J by 2 bases, with 9 bases between them. In germline, CDR1 is SGHRS, CDR2 YFSETQ. The CDR3 has 13 residues. CDR3 residues: CASSEPEQETQYF. The CDR3 coding sequence is TGCGCCAGCAGCGAACCAGAGCAAGAGACCCAGTACTTC.

The chain has TRBV7-9 and TRBJ2-3; 7 bases map to TRBD2. CDR1 is SEHNR, CDR2 FQNEAQ, per germline (reference sequence). This CDR3 contains 13 residues. The trim removed 8 bases at V and 6 bases at J, leaving 8 bases unmatched. CDR3 region: CASSGGPHDTQYF. The CDR3 bases are TGTGCCAGCTCGGGGGGACCGCATGATACGCAGTATTTT. Drawing the rest from reference TRBV7-9 and TRBJ2-3, the complete variable domain is DTGVSQNPRHKITKRGQNVTFRCDPISEHNRLYWYRQTLGQGPEFLTYFQNEAQLEKSRLLSDRFSAERPKGSFSTLEIQRTEQGDSAMYLCASSGGPHDTQYFGPGTRLTVL.

V and J are TRBV7-2 and TRBJ2-7, with D possibly TRBD2 on 5 matching bases. The germline V gene encodes CDR1 SGHTA and CDR2 FQGNSA. The CDR3 consists of 15 residues. Trimming removed 2 bases from V and 4 bases from J, with 15 bases in between. The CDR3 reads CASSLIISAYYEQYF. CDR3 in DNA: TGTGCCAGCAGCTTAATTATTAGCGCCTATTACGAGCAGTACTTC.

This chain uses TRBV12-3 or TRBV12-4 with TRBJ2-1, with TRBD2 matching over 9 bases. V gave up 4 bases and J gave up 4 bases; unmatched junction bases: 5. There are 15 residues in the CDR3. As DNA, the CDR3 is TGTGCCAGCAGTTACGGTAGCGGGAGTTACAATGAGCAGTTCTTC. Its translation: CASSYGSGSYNEQFF.

This clonotype was detected only a few times. In DNA, the CDR3 is TGTGCCAGCAGTTCGACTAGCGGGGGGTTTCTTACCGGGGAGCTGTTTTTT. Translation gives CASSSTSGGFLTGELFF. The chain is built from TRBV11-2 and TRBJ2-2, with 13 bases lining up with TRBD2. CDR1 and CDR2 (germline): SGHAT, FQNNGV. The CDR3 spans 17 residues. The V segment lost 6 bases and the J segment 5 bases; nucleotides outside the gene matches: 9.

This clonotype was observed at least ten times. This chain joins TRBV20-1 and TRBJ2-7, with TRBD2 matching over 9 bases. V lost 2 bases to trimming and J lost 0 bases; unmatched junction nucleotides: 8. This CDR3 is 16 amino acids long. Per germline, CDR1 DFQATT and CDR2 SNEGSKA (reference sequence). CDR3 in amino acids: CSARTPAGGFSYEQYF. DNA for the CDR3: TGCAGTGCTAGAACGCCAGCGGGAGGTTTCTCCTACGAGCAGTACTTC.

This clonotype occurred a few times. V is TRBV5-1 and J is TRBJ1-1; a weak D match, TRBD1 (6 bases). V was clipped by 1 base and J by 6 bases, with 10 bases between them. This CDR3 is built from 13 residues. In germline, CDR1 is SGHRS, CDR2 YFSETQ. For the CDR3, the DNA is TGCGCCAGCAGCTTGAGTGGACAGTCTGAAGCTTTCTTT. It translates to CASSLSGQSEAFF.

This clonotype was recorded a few times. The rearrangement joins TRBV5-1 to TRBJ2-1; 9 bases agree with TRBD2. The V and J ends lost 3 bases and 10 bases, in that order; junction bases with no gene match: 14. Germline assignment: CDR1 SGHRS and CDR2 YFSETQ. This CDR3 spans 16 amino acids. The CDR3 DNA sequence: TGCGCCAGCAGCTCAACCGGGACTAGCATCTCAGGCGAGCAGTTCTTC. Protein: CASSSTGTSISGEQFF.

This chain connects TRBV11-2 to TRBJ2-2; 11 bases map to TRBD2. Germline-derived CDR1 and CDR2 are SGHAT and FQNNGV. V dropped 5 bases and J dropped 4; count of bases not matched to a gene: 3. This CDR3 has 15 amino acids. The DNA of the CDR3 is TGTGCCAGCAGCATTAGCGGGGGGGGCACCGGGGAGCTGTTTTTT. The encoded protein is CASSISGGGTGELFF.

This clonotype was found many times. This chain links TRBV6-5 with TRBJ1-1; D possibly corresponds to TRBD1 (5 bases). Germline CDR1 MNHEY, CDR2 SVGAGI. Trimming shortened V by 0 bases and J by 1 base, and 9 bases separated the two germline ends. The CDR3 runs 15 residues. CDR3 DNA: TGTGCCAGCAGTTACTCGGGGACGGCGAACACTGAAGCTTTCTTT. It translates to CASSYSGTANTEAFF.

This clonotype showed up many times. The V gene is TRBV10-3, the J gene TRBJ1-5; the D is unclear. Germline V gene data show CDR1 as ENHRY and CDR2 as SYGVKD. This CDR3 region has 13 residues. V dropped 3 bases and J dropped 1 base, with 4 bases sitting between them. CDR3 sequence: CAISEFSNQPQHF. The CDR3 DNA reads TGTGCCATCAGTGAATTCAGCAATCAGCCCCAGCATTTT.

The chain is built from TRBV28 and TRBJ2-1; a possible D gene is TRBD2 (6 bases). The CDR3 runs to 14 residues. The germline gives CDR1 MDHEN, CDR2 SYDVKM. The V end lost 4 bases, the J end lost 3 bases, and 10 bases lay between the germline ends. CDR3 bases: TGTGCCAGCAGTTCCCGACTAGGCTACAATGAGCAGTTCTTC. Translating it yields CASSSRLGYNEQFF.

This clonotype occurred a few times. J is TRBJ1-4 and V is TRBV11-2, with D unresolved. The CDR3 sequence is 16 residues long. V lost 5 bases to trimming and J lost 0 bases, with 13 bases between them. The germline gives CDR1 SGHAT, CDR2 FQNNGV. The CDR3 region has the DNA TGTGCCAGCAGCCCGGATCCCGGGGCAACTAATGAAAAACTGTTTTTT. Its protein is CASSPDPGATNEKLFF.

The sample holds a few counts of this clonotype. The rearrangement uses TRBV2 and TRBJ2-1; TRBD2 agrees at 14 bases. Germline-derived CDR1 and CDR2 are SNHLY and FYNNEI. The CDR3 spans 15 residues. J was trimmed by 6 bases and V by 6 bases; bases with no gene match: 4. CDR3 in amino acids: CASRGTSGSTNEQFF. Written as DNA, the CDR3 is TGTGCCAGCAGAGGGACTAGCGGGAGTACCAATGAGCAGTTCTTC.

This clonotype occurred a few times. J is TRBJ1-1 and V is TRBV12-3 or TRBV12-4; D is unclear. With 6 bases removed from V and 2 bases from J, the gap between germline ends came to 13 bases. The CDR3 sequence is 14 residues long. The CDR3 region is CASRRTVVNTEAFF. The CDR3 region has the DNA TGTGCCAGCAGACGAACCGTAGTTAACACTGAAGCTTTCTTT.

This clonotype occurred a few times. The V gene is TRBV12-3 or TRBV12-4, the J gene TRBJ2-5; D is uncertain. This CDR3 is 13 amino acids long. The V gene lost 7 bases and the J gene lost 2 bases, with 11 bases spanning the gap. The CDR3 here is CASTQTTQETQYF. For the CDR3, the DNA is TGTGCCAGCACCCAGACAACACAAGAGACCCAGTACTTC.